The clone carrying this T cell receptor beta chain was seen only a few times. Its antigen is not identified. This specimen belongs to a study of blood T cells in healthy people across ages. Trimming at V came to 0 bases and at J to 4 bases, leaving 3 bases not matched to a gene. CDR1 is DFQATT, CDR2 SNEGSKA, per germline (reference sequence). The CDR3 is 15 residues long. Study results and caveats: Naive and antigen-experienced cells were not separated, limiting conclusive comparison.

A second roughly 7 to 12 cycle PCR used barcoded and J-beta primers. TCRdb ran MiXCR on the 5' RACE reads and lists one entry per CDR3 protein. This table holds some 1.7 million distinct CDR3 sequences, roughly 27% found once. The sequence was obtained from a woman aged 30 to 39 in good health. The sequencing sample was made of blood. J is TRBJ1-1 and V is TRBV20-1; TRBD1 agrees at 12 bases. The DNA for the CDR3 is TGCAGTGCTAGAGACCCGGGACAGGGGGCCACTGAAGCTTTCTTT. Translated, it gives CSARDPGQGATEAFF.